The entry below gives a single T cell receptor beta chain sequence along with its context. What it binds is not known. The data derive from a study of shared clonotypes between healthy human individuals. Several immunoSEQ 96-well plates shared each subset's DNA, each plate a replicate. Sorted-subset replicate PCRs used 150 to 250 ng of genomic DNA. This amount corresponded to approximately 30,000 T cell genomes. Libraries were prepared by immunoSEQ multiplex PCR; TCRdb keeps only in-frame clonotypes and omits some of them. The sample consists of 1,500,000 or so clones, approximately 96% of them appearing once. Study-wide findings and caveats: Sequencing depth was expected to influence donor clonotype sharing.

The specimen was naive CD4+ T cells sorted from blood. The subset here: CD45RA+ positively selected. This clonotype originated in a young man in good health.

The CDR3 sequence is CASSQLMTPGGNTIYF. CDR3 sequence (DNA): TGCGCCAGCAGTCAACTTATGACCCCCGGAGGGAACACCATATATTTT. The J gene is TRBJ1-3, the V gene TRBV23-1; D gene uncertain. TRBV23-1 is treated as an ORF (open reading frame) with a function not yet certain. Trimming pared 2 bases from V and 7 bases from J, leaving 18 bases between. There are 16 residues in the CDR3.